Following are 26 T cell receptor beta chains from one sample sequenced in a study of T cell changes during pregnancy in multiple sclerosis. Only in-frame clones appear in the TCRdb table, and some are missing; sequencing was by immunoSEQ multiplex PCR. This table has approximately 82,000 clones, under 95% appearing once. Material: CD4+ T cells from peripheral blood mononuclear cells, obtained in the second trimester of pregnancy. These receptors originate from a female donor with multiple sclerosis, enrolled in a pregnancy study.

The rearrangement uses TRBV7-2 and TRBJ2-4; 7 bases are shared with TRBD1. The CDR3 runs to 16 residues. V was pared by 4 bases and J by 0 bases, with 6 bases of the junction left unmatched. In germline, CDR1 is SGHTA, CDR2 FQGNSA. DNA of the CDR3: TGTGCCAGCAGCTCGGGACAGCTAATAGCCAAAAACATTCAGTACTTC. Amino acid sequence: CASSSGQLIAKNIQYF.

The chain is built from TRBV9 and TRBJ1-1; D might be TRBD1 (5 bases). In germline, CDR1 is SGDLS, CDR2 YYNGEE. The CDR3 is 14 residues long. Trimming stripped 4 bases from V and 1 base from J, with 11 bases between. CDR3: CASSFRVENTEAFF. CDR3 DNA sequence: TGTGCCAGCAGCTTCAGGGTGGAGAACACTGAAGCTTTCTTT.

V and J are TRBV4-2 and TRBJ2-3; weak D call: TRBD2 (5 bases). V was trimmed by 4 bases and J by 0 bases, leaving 8 bases between them. The germline CDR1 and CDR2 sequences are LGHNA and YNFKEQ. The CDR3 is 14 residues long. CDR3 nucleotide sequence: TGTGCCAGCAGCCTCAGGACTAGCACAGATACGCAGTATTTT. This encodes CASSLRTSTDTQYF.

This clone was seen only a few times. The genes are TRBV19 and TRBJ2-1; a possible D gene is TRBD1 (5 bases). Germline CDR1 and CDR2: LNHDA and SQIVND (reference sequence). V lost 7 bases to trimming and J lost 7 bases, with 8 bases between them. This CDR3 contains 11 residues. The CDR3 DNA reads TGTGCCAGTACCGACAGAAATGAGCAGTTCTTC. This sequence encodes CASTDRNEQFF.

The V gene is TRBV4-2, the J gene TRBJ2-1; D gene ambiguous. V dropped 4 bases and J dropped 10 bases, with 14 bases sitting between them. CDR1 and CDR2 (germline): LGHNA, YNFKEQ. The length of the CDR3 is 13 residues. CDR3 loop: CASSLEEPGEQFF. DNA for the CDR3: TGTGCCAGCAGCCTCGAGGAGCCTGGCGAGCAGTTCTTC.

This sequence joins TRBV29-1 and TRBJ2-7, with TRBD1 matching 9 bases. Per germline, CDR1 SQVTM and CDR2 ANQGSEA. The CDR3 is 12 amino acids. The V segment lost 4 bases and the J segment 2 bases; nucleotides outside the gene matches: 0. CDR3 sequence (DNA): TGCAGCGTTGGACAGGGGGCCTACGAGCAGTACTTC. This sequence encodes CSVGQGAYEQYF.

The chain's CDR3 is CASSRPGTSGRAVTDTQYF. In nucleotides, the CDR3 is TGTGCCAGCAGCCGGCCCGGGACTAGCGGGAGGGCTGTCACAGATACGCAGTATTTT. The chain recombines TRBV14 with TRBJ2-3, with 16 bases that match TRBD2. The CDR3 loop spans 19 amino acids. CDR1 is SGHDN and CDR2 is FVKESK in the germline V gene. The trim removed 4 bases at V and 2 bases at J, leaving 9 bases unmatched.

The chain uses TRBV9 and TRBJ1-4; the D gene is possibly TRBD1 (5 bases). The CDR3 consists of 15 residues. V dropped 3 bases and J dropped 7 bases, with 16 bases sitting between them. Germline CDR1 is SGDLS and CDR2 is YYNGEE. CDR3 amino acids: CASSAQGVRAEKLFF. The CDR3 DNA reads TGTGCCAGCAGCGCCCAGGGTGTCAGAGCTGAAAAACTGTTTTTT. The variable domain in full, with the rest retrieved from reference TRBV9 and TRBJ1-4, is DSGVTQTPKHLITATGQRVTLRCSPRSGDLSVYWYQQSLDQGLQFLIQYYNGEERAKGNILERFSAQQFPDLHSELNLSSLELGDSALYFCASSAQGVRAEKLFFGSGTQLSVL.

The gene calls are TRBV30 and TRBJ1-1; maybe TRBD1 (5 bases). From germline, CDR1 is GTSNPN and CDR2 SVGIG (reference sequence). V was cut by 2 bases and J by 5 bases, with 12 bases left in between. The CDR3 is 13 residues long. CDR3 DNA sequence: TGTGCCTGGAGTAACCATCAGGGAACTGAAGCTTTCTTT. It encodes CAWSNHQGTEAFF.

This clone was counted a single time. This rearrangement joins TRBV7-3 to TRBJ2-1; tentatively, D is TRBD1 (5 bases). The CDR3 is 13 amino acids. V was shortened by 5 bases and J by 8 bases, with 13 bases between the two germline ends. Germline CDR1 and CDR2: SGHTA and FQGTGA. In nucleotides, the CDR3 is TGTGCCAGCAGCCCCCAGGGCTTTGATGAGCAGTTCTTC. Its protein is CASSPQGFDEQFF.

V usage is TRBV5-1 and J usage is TRBJ2-3, with 9 bases matching TRBD2. V dropped 2 bases and J dropped 6; count of bases not matched to a gene: 7. Germline V gene lookup returns CDR1 SGHRS and CDR2 YFSETQ. The CDR3 is 15 residues long. The CDR3 here is CASSFGGRARDTQYF. CDR3 bases: TGCGCCAGCAGCTTCGGCGGGAGGGCCAGGGATACGCAGTATTTT.

The gene calls are TRBV11-1 and TRBJ2-3; D is unresolved. V dropped 1 base and J dropped 2 bases, with 7 bases sitting between them. Germline V lookup: CDR1 SGHAT, CDR2 FQDESV (reference sequence). The CDR3 length is 14 residues. The CDR3 spells CASSLEQFTDTQYF. The CDR3 DNA is TGTGCCAGCAGCTTAGAACAGTTCACAGATACGCAGTATTTT.

The CDR3 here is CASSLEQAALYGYTF. In DNA form, the CDR3 reads TGTGCCAGCAGCTTGGAACAGGCGGCCTTGTATGGCTACACCTTC. The chain employs TRBV5-5 and TRBJ1-2, with D tentatively TRBD1 (5 bases). The CDR3 loop spans 15 amino acids. Trimming stripped 0 bases from V and 5 bases from J, with 14 bases between. The germline V gene encodes CDR1 SGHKS and CDR2 YYEKEE (reference sequence).

The chain joins TRBV18 to TRBJ2-6; 11 bases fit TRBD1. CDR1 is KGHSH and CDR2 is LQKENI in the germline V gene. This CDR3 comprises 16 residues. The trim removed 6 bases at V and 3 bases at J, leaving 4 bases unmatched. This CDR3 is CASSRTGGGGANVLTF. The CDR3 DNA reads as TGTGCCAGCTCGCGGACAGGGGGCGGTGGGGCCAACGTCCTGACTTTC.

The CDR3 nucleotides are TGTGCCATCAGTGGTTGGGGCAGCCTTAACACCGGGGAGCTGTTTTTT. The encoded protein is CAISGWGSLNTGELFF. The rearrangement joins TRBV10-3 to TRBJ2-2, with D perhaps TRBD1 (5 bases). This CDR3 spans 16 amino acids. The ends were cut back, 4 bases at V and 2 bases at J, with 14 bases in the middle. Germline CDR1 is ENHRY and CDR2 is SYGVKD.

This rearrangement joins TRBV5-1 to TRBJ2-7; 11 bases match TRBD2. Germline lookup yields CDR1 SGHRS and CDR2 YFSETQ. This CDR3 region has 18 residues. V dropped 0 bases and J dropped 0; count of bases not matched to a gene: 8. The CDR3 coding sequence is TGCGCCAGCAGCTTGGTGGCTAGCGGGAGGCCAAACTCCTACGAGCAGTACTTC. This codes for CASSLVASGRPNSYEQYF.

The chain combines TRBV5-4 with TRBJ2-1, with D perhaps matching TRBD2 (7 bases). Trimming left V 2 bases short and J 8 bases short, with 20 bases between. Germline CDR1 SGHNT, CDR2 YYREEE (reference sequence). The CDR3 loop spans 16 amino acids. As DNA, the CDR3 is TGTGCCAGCAGCTTCCCCTCGGGGGGCCAGTGGTATGAGCAGTTCTTC. Encoded protein: CASSFPSGGQWYEQFF.

This CDR3 is CASSQDRQGEGEKLFF. In DNA, the CDR3 is TGCGCCAGCAGCCAAGATCGACAGGGGGAAGGGGAAAAACTGTTTTTT. The chain is built from TRBV4-3 and TRBJ1-4, with 9 bases lining up with TRBD1. This CDR3 comprises 16 residues. Looked up from germline, CDR1 is LGHNA and CDR2 is YSLEER. Losses at the gene ends were 0 bases for V and 8 bases for J; bases not matched to a gene: 7.

The chain couples TRBV7-2 to TRBJ2-7; D possibly corresponds to TRBD1 (5 bases). V lost 4 bases, J lost 7 bases, and 14 bases lay in between. There are 13 residues in the CDR3. Germline loops: CDR1 SGHTA, CDR2 FQGNSA. The CDR3 reads CASSSGASREQYF. CDR3 sequence (DNA): TGTGCCAGCAGCTCTGGGGCCTCCAGGGAGCAGTACTTC. Supplemented by reference TRBV7-2 and TRBJ2-7, the full variable domain reads GAGVSQSPSNKVTEKGKDVELRCDPISGHTALYWYRQSLGQGLEFLIYFQGNSAPDKSGLPSDRFSAERTGGSVSTLTIQRTQQEDSAVYLCASSSGASREQYFGPGTRLTVT.

The chain carries TRBV11-1 and TRBJ2-3; 12 bases agree with TRBD2. Germline V gives CDR1 SGHAT, CDR2 FQDESV (reference sequence). This CDR3 contains 17 residues. V dropped 3 bases and J dropped 6; count of bases not matched to a gene: 10. Here the CDR3 reads CASSFEWTSGISDTQYF. CDR3 DNA: TGTGCCAGCAGCTTCGAATGGACTAGCGGGATATCGGATACGCAGTATTTT.

The chain employs TRBV19 and TRBJ1-2, with TRBD1 matching 8 bases. V dropped 4 bases and J dropped 4; count of bases not matched to a gene: 11. Germline V CDR1 and CDR2: LNHDA, SQIVND (reference sequence). The CDR3 consists of 16 residues. This CDR3 reads CASSTARTGSSYGYTF. The DNA of the CDR3 is TGTGCCAGTAGTACAGCCCGGACAGGGTCGAGCTATGGCTACACCTTC.

J is TRBJ2-1 and V is TRBV15; 13 nucleotides line up with TRBD2. Germline V CDR1 and CDR2: LNHNV, YYDKDF (reference sequence). The junction had 9 bases not matched to a gene; V was cut back by 0 bases and J by 7 bases. This CDR3 is built from 18 residues. CDR3 nucleotides: TGTGCCACCAGCAGAGAACTAGCGGGGGGGCCGAAAAGTAATGAGCAGTTCTTC. Protein: CATSRELAGGPKSNEQFF.

The V call is TRBV4-3, the J call TRBJ1-5; D is perhaps TRBD1 (5 bases). Looked up from germline, CDR1 is LGHNA and CDR2 is YSLEER. The CDR3 spans 16 residues. Trimming removed 1 base at V and 1 base at J, with 11 bases between. CDR3 coding DNA: TGCGCCAGCAGCCAAGCGGTCGCAGGGAGCAATCAGCCCCAGCATTTT. This sequence encodes CASSQAVAGSNQPQHF.

The chain carries TRBV9 and TRBJ1-2, with TRBD1 as a possible D gene (6 bases). The CDR3 length is 18 residues. Germline V gives CDR1 SGDLS, CDR2 YYNGEE. V lost 5 bases to trimming and J lost 0 bases, with 23 bases between them. The CDR3 spells CASRVHPLPDRANYGYTF. The CDR3 DNA is TGTGCCAGCAGAGTTCATCCTCTCCCGGACAGAGCTAACTATGGCTACACCTTC.

The chain uses TRBV11-2 and TRBJ2-7, with 8 bases lining up with TRBD2. This CDR3 is 15 amino acids long. Germline CDR1 SGHAT, CDR2 FQNNGV. V trimming: 6 bases; J trimming: 0 bases; junction bases outside the gene matches: 7. CDR3 loop: CASRVAAGGSYEQYF. CDR3 DNA sequence: TGTGCCAGCAGGGTCGCGGCGGGGGGCTCCTACGAGCAGTACTTC.

The V and J genes are TRBV27 and TRBJ2-3; the match to TRBD2 covers 8 bases. Unmatched junction bases numbered 15, after V lost 3 bases and J lost 4 bases. This CDR3 has 18 amino acids. Germline V gene sequence: CDR1 MNHEY, CDR2 SMNVEV (reference sequence). CDR3 nucleotide sequence: TGTGCCAGCAGTTTTCGAGTCGCTCGAGCGGGAGAGGCAGATACGCAGTATTTT. Translation: CASSFRVARAGEADTQYF.